The rows below give T cell receptor beta chains drawn from one sample of a study of CD4 T cells in relation to SARS-CoV-2 and coronaviruses. Produced via immunoSEQ multiplex PCR; TCRdb's table is partial and in-frame only. In the table there are 60,000 or so clones, approximately 94% of which are singletons. Input material: naive CD4+ T cells from PBMCs. Receptors originate from a human donor in good health. Each CDR3 is given with its conserved first and last residue. Fields, in order: V gene, J gene, clone size, D gene, CDR3 protein, CDR3 DNA. The D gene is left open where the match is weak. A row's size may be missing; if present it is once, few, many or a size class.

v_call: TRBV28; j_call: TRBJ1-1; clone_size: -; d_call: -; cdr3_aa: CASSFSSWSTEAFF; cdr3_nt: TGTGCCAGCAGTTTTTCTTCATGGTCCACTGAAGCTTTCTTT
v_call: TRBV2; j_call: TRBJ2-2; clone_size: -; d_call: TRBD1; cdr3_aa: CASSLGTGKNTGELFF; cdr3_nt: TGTGCCAGCAGTCTCGGGACAGGGAAAAACACCGGGGAGCTGTTTTTT
v_call: TRBV20-1; j_call: TRBJ1-5; clone_size: -; d_call: -; cdr3_aa: CSASSPERSNQPQHF; cdr3_nt: TGCAGTGCTAGTTCTCCGGAACGTAGCAATCAGCCCCAGCATTTT
v_call: TRBV5-1; j_call: TRBJ2-1; clone_size: -; d_call: TRBD2; cdr3_aa: CASSLVAGGVYNEQFF; cdr3_nt: TGCGCCAGCAGCTTGGTAGCGGGAGGGGTATACAATGAGCAGTTCTTC
v_call: TRBV9; j_call: TRBJ2-2; clone_size: -; d_call: TRBD1; cdr3_aa: CASSARDRGAGELFF; cdr3_nt: TGTGCCAGCAGCGCCCGGGACAGGGGAGCCGGGGAGCTGTTTTTT
v_call: TRBV28; j_call: TRBJ2-3; clone_size: once; d_call: TRBD2; cdr3_aa: CASTPLAGYTDTQYF; cdr3_nt: TGTGCCAGTACCCCACTAGCGGGGTACACAGATACGCAGTATTTT
v_call: TRBV30; j_call: TRBJ1-4; clone_size: -; d_call: -; cdr3_aa: CAWRSREGHEKLFF; cdr3_nt: TGTGCCTGGAGGTCCAGGGAAGGTCATGAAAAACTGTTTTTT
v_call: TRBV10-3; j_call: TRBJ2-3; clone_size: -; d_call: -; cdr3_aa: CAISGTRADTQYF; cdr3_nt: TGTGCCATCAGCGGTACCCGGGCAGATACGCAGTATTTT
v_call: TRBV19; j_call: TRBJ2-7; clone_size: -; d_call: -; cdr3_aa: CASSIGRDPYEQYF; cdr3_nt: TGTGCCAGTAGTATAGGGAGGGACCCCTACGAGCAGTACTTC
v_call: TRBV28; j_call: TRBJ1-5; clone_size: once; d_call: -; cdr3_aa: CASSRKGRTFGQPQHF; cdr3_nt: TGTGCCAGCAGCCGAAAGGGTCGGACCTTTGGTCAGCCCCAGCATTTT
v_call: TRBV10-2; j_call: TRBJ1-4; clone_size: -; d_call: -; cdr3_aa: CASNPRREPNEKLFF; cdr3_nt: TGCGCCAGCAACCCAAGGCGGGAACCTAATGAAAAACTGTTTTTT
v_call: TRBV24-1; j_call: TRBJ2-2; clone_size: -; d_call: -; cdr3_aa: CATSDPRVRTGELFF; cdr3_nt: TGTGCCACCAGTGATCCCAGGGTTCGCACCGGGGAGCTGTTTTTT
v_call: TRBV5-4; j_call: TRBJ1-1; clone_size: -; d_call: TRBD1; cdr3_aa: CASSFGAGTGATEAFF; cdr3_nt: TGTGCCAGCAGCTTCGGAGCCGGGACAGGGGCCACTGAAGCTTTCTTT
v_call: TRBV5-4; j_call: TRBJ2-1; clone_size: -; d_call: TRBD1; cdr3_aa: CASSLGMGQGIF; cdr3_nt: TGTGCCAGCAGCTTGGGAATGGGACAGGGTATCTTC
v_call: TRBV7-9; j_call: TRBJ2-7; clone_size: -; d_call: -; cdr3_aa: CASSFPDAYEQYF; cdr3_nt: TGTGCCAGCAGCTTCCCGGATGCCTACGAGCAGTACTTC
v_call: TRBV3-1/TRBV3-2; j_call: TRBJ2-5; clone_size: once; d_call: TRBD2; cdr3_aa: CASSRSGGQETQYF; cdr3_nt: TGTGCCAGCAGCCGAAGCGGGGGCCAAGAGACCCAGTACTTC
v_call: TRBV7-8; j_call: TRBJ1-4; clone_size: -; d_call: -; cdr3_aa: CASSPGQPEKLFF; cdr3_nt: TGTGCCAGCAGCCCGGGACAACCTGAAAAACTGTTTTTT
v_call: TRBV19; j_call: TRBJ1-5; clone_size: -; d_call: TRBD1; cdr3_aa: CASSIHPGGIGNQPQHF; cdr3_nt: TGTGCCAGTAGTATTCATCCAGGGGGGATCGGGAATCAGCCCCAGCATTTT
v_call: TRBV6-1; j_call: TRBJ1-4; clone_size: -; d_call: TRBD1; cdr3_aa: CASSEPTGLFGKLFF; cdr3_nt: TGTGCCAGCAGTGAGCCGACAGGGCTGTTCGGAAAACTGTTTTTT
v_call: TRBV6-2/TRBV6-3; j_call: TRBJ2-5; clone_size: -; d_call: TRBD2; cdr3_aa: CASSSLAGGETQYF; cdr3_nt: TGTGCCAGCAGTTCTCTCGCGGGAGGGGAGACCCAGTACTTC
v_call: TRBV21-1; j_call: TRBJ2-2; clone_size: -; d_call: -; cdr3_aa: CASSKKNGKGGTGELFF; cdr3_nt: TGTGCCAGCAGCAAAAAGAATGGAAAGGGGGGTACCGGGGAGCTGTTTTTT
v_call: TRBV2; j_call: TRBJ2-7; clone_size: -; d_call: TRBD2; cdr3_aa: CASTSLAGLPYEQYF; cdr3_nt: TGTGCCAGCACCTCCCTAGCGGGATTGCCCTACGAGCAGTACTTC
v_call: TRBV29-1; j_call: TRBJ2-3; clone_size: -; d_call: TRBD2; cdr3_aa: CSVLLAPVTDTQYF; cdr3_nt: TGCAGCGTTTTACTAGCGCCCGTCACAGATACGCAGTATTTT
v_call: TRBV28; j_call: TRBJ2-1; clone_size: -; d_call: TRBD2; cdr3_aa: CASSQLAGPIYNEQFF; cdr3_nt: TGTGCCAGCAGTCAACTAGCGGGGCCCATCTACAATGAGCAGTTCTTC
v_call: TRBV4-2; j_call: TRBJ2-7; clone_size: -; d_call: -; cdr3_aa: CASSQDGSYEQYF; cdr3_nt: TGTGCCAGCAGCCAAGACGGTTCCTACGAGCAGTACTTC
v_call: TRBV4-1; j_call: TRBJ1-1; clone_size: few; d_call: -; cdr3_aa: CASSQLGTMNTEAFF; cdr3_nt: TGCGCCAGCAGCCAATTAGGGACCATGAACACTGAAGCTTTCTTT
v_call: TRBV7-2; j_call: TRBJ2-7; clone_size: -; d_call: -; cdr3_aa: CASSTISGYEQYF; cdr3_nt: TGTGCCAGCAGCACTATATCAGGGTACGAGCAGTACTTC